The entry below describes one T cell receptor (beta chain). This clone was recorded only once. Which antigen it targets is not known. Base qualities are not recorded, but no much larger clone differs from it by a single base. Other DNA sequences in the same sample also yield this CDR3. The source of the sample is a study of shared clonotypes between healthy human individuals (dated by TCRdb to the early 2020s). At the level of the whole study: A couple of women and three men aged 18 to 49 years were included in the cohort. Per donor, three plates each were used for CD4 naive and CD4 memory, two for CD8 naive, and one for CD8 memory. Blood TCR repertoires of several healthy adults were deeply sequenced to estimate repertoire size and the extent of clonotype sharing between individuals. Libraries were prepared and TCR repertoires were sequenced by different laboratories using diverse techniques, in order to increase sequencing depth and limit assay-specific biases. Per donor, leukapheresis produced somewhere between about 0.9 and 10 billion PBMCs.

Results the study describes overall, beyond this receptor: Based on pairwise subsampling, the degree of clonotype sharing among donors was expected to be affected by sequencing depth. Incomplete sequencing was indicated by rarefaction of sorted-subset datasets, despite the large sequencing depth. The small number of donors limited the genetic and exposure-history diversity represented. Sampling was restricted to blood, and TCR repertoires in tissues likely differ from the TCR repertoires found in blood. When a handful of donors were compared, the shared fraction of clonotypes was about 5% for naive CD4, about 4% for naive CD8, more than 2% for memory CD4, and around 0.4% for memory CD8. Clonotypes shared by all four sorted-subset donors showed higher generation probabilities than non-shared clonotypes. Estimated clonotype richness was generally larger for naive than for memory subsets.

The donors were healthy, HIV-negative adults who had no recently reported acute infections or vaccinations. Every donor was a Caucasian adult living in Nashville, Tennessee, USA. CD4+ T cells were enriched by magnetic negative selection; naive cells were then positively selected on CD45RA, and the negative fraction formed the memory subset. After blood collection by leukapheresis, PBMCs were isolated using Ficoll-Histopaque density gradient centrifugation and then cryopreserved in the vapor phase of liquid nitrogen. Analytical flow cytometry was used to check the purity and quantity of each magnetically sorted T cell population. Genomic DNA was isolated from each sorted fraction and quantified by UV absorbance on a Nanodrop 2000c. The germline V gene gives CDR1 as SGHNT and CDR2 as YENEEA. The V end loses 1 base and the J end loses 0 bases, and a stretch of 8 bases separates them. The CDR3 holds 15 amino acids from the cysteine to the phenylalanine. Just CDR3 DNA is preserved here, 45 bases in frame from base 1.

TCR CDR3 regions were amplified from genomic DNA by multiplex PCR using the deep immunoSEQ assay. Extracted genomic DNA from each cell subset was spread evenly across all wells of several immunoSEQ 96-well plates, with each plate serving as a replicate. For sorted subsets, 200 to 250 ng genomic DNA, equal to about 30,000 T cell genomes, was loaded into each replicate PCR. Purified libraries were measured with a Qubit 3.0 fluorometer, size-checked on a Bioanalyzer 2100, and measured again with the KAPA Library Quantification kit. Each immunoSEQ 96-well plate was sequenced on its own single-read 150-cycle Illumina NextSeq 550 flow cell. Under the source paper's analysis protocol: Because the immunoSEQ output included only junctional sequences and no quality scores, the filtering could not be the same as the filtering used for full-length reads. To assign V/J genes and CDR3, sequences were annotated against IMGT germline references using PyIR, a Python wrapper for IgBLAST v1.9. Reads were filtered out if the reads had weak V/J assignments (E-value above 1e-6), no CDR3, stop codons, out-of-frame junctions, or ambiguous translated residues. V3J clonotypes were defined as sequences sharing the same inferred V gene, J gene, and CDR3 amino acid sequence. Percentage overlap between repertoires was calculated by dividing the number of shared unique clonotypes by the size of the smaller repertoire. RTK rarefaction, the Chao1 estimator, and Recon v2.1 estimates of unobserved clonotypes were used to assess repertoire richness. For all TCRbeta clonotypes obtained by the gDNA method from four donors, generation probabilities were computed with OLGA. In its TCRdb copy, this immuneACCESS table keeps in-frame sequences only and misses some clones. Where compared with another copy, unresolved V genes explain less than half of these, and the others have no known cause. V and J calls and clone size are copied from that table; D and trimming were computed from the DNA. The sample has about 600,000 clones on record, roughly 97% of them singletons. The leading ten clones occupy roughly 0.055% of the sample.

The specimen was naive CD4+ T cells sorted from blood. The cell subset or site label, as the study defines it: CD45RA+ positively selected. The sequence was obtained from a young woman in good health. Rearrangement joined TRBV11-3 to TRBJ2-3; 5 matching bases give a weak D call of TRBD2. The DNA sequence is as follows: TGTGCCAGCAGCTTAGGGTCGGGAAGCACAGATACGCAGTATTTT. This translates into CASSLGSGSTDTQYF.